A single sample is the source of the 27 T cell receptor beta chains below, sequenced in a study of shared clonotypes between healthy human individuals. Some clones are missing from TCRdb's copy, which holds only in-frame ones; the method was immunoSEQ multiplex PCR. The sample carries 980,000 or so clones, 76% recorded once. Material: memory CD4+ T cells sorted from blood. The subset denotes: CD45RA-negative fraction. The receptors come from a man aged 18 to 29 in good health.

The rearrangement joins TRBV5-1 to TRBJ1-5, with a possible D match to TRBD1 (6 bases). CDR1 is SGHRS and CDR2 is YFSETQ in the germline V gene. The length of the CDR3 is 14 residues. V was pared by 4 bases and J by 5 bases, with 13 bases between. Here the CDR3 DNA reads TGCGCCAGCAGCCCTAAACAGGGAGATCAGCCCCAGCATTTT. It translates to CASSPKQGDQPQHF.

V gene TRBV6-1 combines with J gene TRBJ1-4; TRBD1 matches 11 bases. Germline CDR1 MNHNS, CDR2 SASEGT. Trimming removed 5 bases from V and 6 bases from J; junction bases left unmatched: 2. There are 14 residues in the CDR3. The CDR3 nucleotides are TGTGCCAGCAGTCGGGGACAGGGGGATGAAAAACTGTTTTTT. This sequence encodes CASSRGQGDEKLFF.

Points on this clone: A much bigger clone sits one base away, suggesting this may be a read error. Other DNA variants within this sample encode the same CDR3. The chain has TRBV29-1 and TRBJ1-4; D possibly corresponds to TRBD1 (5 bases). Per the germline V gene, CDR1 is SQVTM and CDR2 is ANQGSEA. The CDR3 sequence is 14 residues long. The CDR3 DNA reads as TGTAGCGTTTCCGGGGGAGCCCCGAATGAAAAACTGTTTTTT. Amino acids: CSVSGGAPNEKLFF.

A remark on this clone: This may arise from a read error, as a much more abundant clone is one base away. The chain employs TRBV14 and TRBJ2-3; no clear D. CDR3 length equals 12 residues. Germline assignment: CDR1 SGHDN and CDR2 FVKESK. V dropped 5 bases and J dropped 0 bases, with 3 bases sitting between them. Here the CDR3 reads CASSFSTDTQYF. DNA of the CDR3: TGTGCCAGCAGCTTTAGCACAGATACGCAGTATTTT.

The rearrangement joins TRBV5-6 to TRBJ2-1, with D tentatively TRBD1 or TRBD2 (6 bases each). Germline V gene sequence: CDR1 SGHDT, CDR2 YYEEEE. CDR3 length equals 14 residues. V was clipped by 0 bases and J by 9 bases, with 13 bases between them. The CDR3 reads CASSLGRGRSEQFF. CDR3 DNA sequence: TGTGCCAGCAGCTTGGGACGGGGGCGAAGTGAGCAGTTCTTC.

The rearrangement joins TRBV13 to TRBJ1-1; D is possibly TRBD1 (6 bases). V was cut by 3 bases and J by 3 bases, with 14 bases left in between. The CDR3 has 15 amino acids. CDR1 PRHDT and CDR2 FYEKMQ come from the germline V gene (reference sequence). Here the CDR3 reads CASSLYRAIYTEAFF. The CDR3 DNA is TGTGCCAGCAGCTTGTACAGGGCGATATACACTGAAGCTTTCTTT.

The V call is TRBV6-1, the J call TRBJ2-1; D is tentatively TRBD1 or TRBD2 (5 bases each). This CDR3 is built from 14 residues. V was shortened by 2 bases and J by 8 bases, with 13 bases between the two germline ends. Germline lookup yields CDR1 MNHNS and CDR2 SASEGT. The CDR3 coding sequence is TGTGCCAGCAGTGAAATGTCCGGGGCGGATGAGCAGTTCTTC. It encodes CASSEMSGADEQFF.

For this clone: The sample carries other DNA sequences with the same CDR3. The V and J genes are TRBV10-3 and TRBJ2-1, with D possibly being TRBD2 (5 bases). This CDR3 spans 12 amino acids. Germline V lookup: CDR1 ENHRY, CDR2 SYGVKD. V lost 9 bases, J lost 0 bases, and 6 bases lay in between. The CDR3 spells CAISDSYNEQFF. CDR3 in DNA: TGTGCCATTAGCGACTCCTACAATGAGCAGTTCTTC.

This CDR3 is CASSQISGAGTDTQYF. In DNA form, the CDR3 reads TGTGCCAGCAGCCAGATTAGCGGGGCTGGCACAGATACGCAGTATTTT. The chain has TRBV4-2 and TRBJ2-3, with 8 bases fitting TRBD2. Germline V gives CDR1 LGHNA, CDR2 YNFKEQ. The CDR3 extends over 16 amino acids. The V segment lost 3 bases and the J segment 1 base; nucleotides outside the gene matches: 6.

This clone was picked up one time. J is TRBJ2-7 and V is TRBV7-6; D is perhaps TRBD1 (6 bases). The CDR3 runs 13 residues. Trimming took 4 bases from V and 4 from J, leaving 11 bases between them. CDR1 is SGHVS and CDR2 is FNYEAQ in the germline V gene. CDR3 residues: CASSSPGQYEQYF. CDR3 sequence (DNA): TGTGCCAGCAGCTCCCCGGGACAATACGAGCAGTACTTC. The full variable domain, in which reference TRBV7-6 and TRBJ2-7 provide the parts outside the CDR3, is GAGVSQSPRYKVTKRGQDVALRCDPISGHVSLYWYRQALGQGPEFLTYFNYEAQQDKSGLPNDRFSAERPEGSISTLTIQRTEQRDSAMYRCASSSPGQYEQYFGPGTRLTVT.

The chain recombines TRBV28 with TRBJ2-7; a possible D gene is TRBD2 (5 bases). V shed 5 bases and J shed 2 bases, with 13 bases lying between them. This CDR3 has 14 residues. CDR1 is MDHEN, CDR2 SYDVKM, per germline. DNA of the CDR3: TGTGCCAGCAGTCCCCCCGGGGATCCCTACGAGCAGTACTTC. Encoded protein: CASSPPGDPYEQYF.

This clone has just one count. V gene TRBV27 combines with J gene TRBJ2-1; D is uncertain. Germline CDR1 is MNHEY and CDR2 is SMNVEV (reference sequence). With 7 bases removed from V and 5 bases from J, the gap between germline ends came to 18 bases. The CDR3 consists of 15 residues. Here the CDR3 reads CASKGGALRHNEQFF. CDR3 coding DNA: TGTGCCAGCAAAGGCGGAGCCCTACGTCACAATGAGCAGTTCTTC.

The chain combines TRBV27 with TRBJ1-1; tentatively, D is TRBD1 (5 bases). V gave up 11 bases and J gave up 10 bases, with 23 bases separating them. The CDR3 sequence is 13 residues long. CDR1 is MNHEY, CDR2 SMNVEV, per germline (reference sequence). CDR3 nucleotide sequence: TGTGCCTCCAAGGGGCAGGGTTTAGGCGTAGCTTTCTTT. Translation gives CASKGQGLGVAFF.

V gene TRBV12-5 combines with J gene TRBJ1-1, with D maybe TRBD1 (6 bases). Germline-derived CDR1 and CDR2 are LGHNT and FRNRAP. The CDR3 consists of 17 residues. V shed 3 bases and J shed 0 bases, with 17 bases lying between them. The CDR3 loop reads CASGFTGTTTMNTEAFF. The CDR3 DNA is TGTGCTAGTGGTTTCACCGGGACAACTACTATGAACACTGAAGCTTTCTTT. The full variable domain, with the rest looked up from reference TRBV12-5 and TRBJ1-1, is DARVTQTPRHKVTEMGQEVTMRCQPILGHNTVFWYRQTMMQGLELLAYFRNRAPLDDSGMPKDRFSAEMPDATLATLKIQPSEPRDSAVYFCASGFTGTTTMNTEAFFGQGTRLTVV.

The chain recombines TRBV27 with TRBJ1-6; D is perhaps TRBD1 (6 bases). The CDR3 totals 15 residues. V gave up 2 bases and J gave up 5 bases, with 10 bases separating them. Germline CDR1 and CDR2: MNHEY and SMNVEV (reference sequence). The CDR3 sequence: CASSLAGQDNSPLHF. The CDR3 DNA is TGTGCCAGCAGTTTAGCGGGACAAGATAATTCACCCCTCCACTTT.

This clone appeared many times. The chain has TRBV2 and TRBJ2-5; 7 bases align to TRBD2. The CDR3 has 15 residues. V trimming: 4 bases; J trimming: 0 bases; junction bases outside the gene matches: 5. Per germline, CDR1 SNHLY and CDR2 FYNNEI. The CDR3 region has the DNA TGTGCCAGCAGTGGGCGGGGGTGGTACCAAGAGACCCAGTACTTC. Translating gives CASSGRGWYQETQYF.

The V call is TRBV27, the J call TRBJ2-7, with D perhaps TRBD2 (5 bases). The germline V gene encodes CDR1 MNHEY and CDR2 SMNVEV (reference sequence). This CDR3 is 15 amino acids long. V was clipped by 2 bases and J by 0 bases, with 11 bases between them. The DNA of the CDR3 is TGTGCCAGCAGTTTAGGCGGGCCCAGCTCCTACGAGCAGTACTTC. Its protein product is CASSLGGPSSYEQYF.

Note on this clone: This sequence may be a read error, since a much larger clone differs from it by one base. The chain joins TRBV6-4 to TRBJ2-3; 11 bases agree with TRBD2. The CDR3 has 15 amino acids. The junction had 1 base not matched to a gene; V was cut back by 3 bases and J by 2 bases. Germline V gene sequence: CDR1 MRHNA, CDR2 SNTAGT. The CDR3 here is CASSEGLADTDTQYF. CDR3 bases: TGTGCCAGCAGTGAGGGACTAGCGGACACAGATACGCAGTATTTT.

The rearrangement links TRBV5-1 to TRBJ2-6; D not certain. V lost 0 bases and J lost 3, with 1 base in between. The germline V gene has CDR1 SGHRS and CDR2 YFSETQ. The CDR3 loop spans 13 amino acids. In nucleotides, the CDR3 is TGCGCCAGCAGCTTGGATGGGGCCAACGTCCTGACTTTC. It yields the protein CASSLDGANVLTF. The variable domain in full, completed from reference TRBV5-1 and TRBJ2-6, reads KAGVTQTPRYLIKTRGQQVTLSCSPISGHRSVSWYQQTPGQGLQFLFEYFSETQRNKGNFPGRFSGRQFSNSRSEMNVSTLELGDSALYLCASSLDGANVLTFGAGSRLTVL.

The chain couples TRBV30 to TRBJ1-1; D is perhaps TRBD1 (6 bases). Trimming cost V 1 base and J 4 bases, with 10 bases left between them. The germline gives CDR1 GTSNPN, CDR2 SVGIG (reference sequence). The CDR3 covers 13 residues. This chain's CDR3 is CAWSGGGRTEAFF. CDR3 in DNA: TGTGCCTGGAGTGGAGGGGGGCGCACTGAAGCTTTCTTT.

The CDR3 coding sequence is TGTGCCAGCAGCTTGGGACTAGCGGGATCCGAGCAGTACTTC. Its translation: CASSLGLAGSEQYF. The chain combines TRBV5-8 with TRBJ2-7; 11 bases map to TRBD2. The CDR3 covers 14 residues. Trimming cost V 0 bases and J 6 bases; bases outside gene matches: 2. Germline V lookup: CDR1 SGHTS, CDR2 YDEGEE. Complete variable domain (other parts from reference TRBV5-8 and TRBJ2-7): EAGVTQSPTHLIKTRGQQATLRCSPISGHTSVYWYQQALGLGLQFLLWYDEGEERNRGNFPPRFSGRQFPNYSSELNVNALELEDSALYLCASSLGLAGSEQYFGPGTRLTVT.

In its sample, this clone was seen once. The genes are TRBV7-6 and TRBJ1-1; D uncertain. Between the trimmed V and J ends, which lost 3 bases and 3 bases, there was a span of 8 bases. CDR3 length equals 13 residues. The V gene's germline CDR1 is SGHVS and CDR2 FNYEAQ. As DNA, the CDR3 is TGTGCCAGCAGCTTCGGGTTGTACACTGAAGCTTTCTTT. Translated: CASSFGLYTEAFF.

As concerns this clone: Its ends do not fully match the called genes, so a read error is possible. The chain uses TRBV6-1 and TRBJ2-7, with 9 bases that match TRBD1. CDR3 size: 13 residues. Germline V lookup: CDR1 MNHNS, CDR2 SASEGT. This CDR3 reads CASSEMVAGTGWF. The CDR3 bases are TGTGCCAGCAGTGAAATGGTGGCCGGGACAGGGTGGTTC.

V usage is TRBV6-5 and J usage is TRBJ2-7; D perhaps matches TRBD2 (6 bases). V was cut by 0 bases and J by 4 bases, with 13 bases left in between. The germline V gene encodes CDR1 MNHEY and CDR2 SVGAGI. The CDR3 has 15 residues. The CDR3 is CASSYSGLGVYEQYF. The CDR3 nucleotides are TGTGCCAGCAGTTACTCGGGACTGGGGGTGTACGAGCAGTACTTC.

The rearrangement uses TRBV6-1 and TRBJ2-7; D is perhaps TRBD2 (6 bases). The germline V gene encodes CDR1 MNHNS and CDR2 SASEGT. This CDR3 region has 15 residues. Trimming shortened V by 5 bases and J by 2 bases, and 16 bases separated the two germline ends. The CDR3 is CASSPPGLRAYEQYF. DNA for the CDR3: TGTGCCAGCAGTCCACCGGGACTCCGTGCCTACGAGCAGTACTTC.

The chain couples TRBV28 to TRBJ1-2, with TRBD1 as a possible D gene (5 bases). This CDR3 contains 13 residues. Trimming removed 5 bases from V and 4 bases from J, with 11 bases in between. CDR1 and CDR2 from the germline V gene are MDHEN and SYDVKM. CDR3 amino acids: CASSVGHSYGYTF. CDR3 sequence (DNA): TGTGCCAGCAGTGTCGGACACTCCTATGGCTACACCTTC.

The chain carries TRBV9 and TRBJ2-3; 12 bases are a match to TRBD2. CDR3 length: 15 residues. CDR1 SGDLS and CDR2 YYNGEE come from the germline V gene. V trimming: 3 bases; J trimming: 5 bases; junction bases outside the gene matches: 4. CDR3 amino acids: CASSARTSGKDTQYF. The CDR3 nucleotides read TGTGCCAGCAGCGCCCGGACTAGCGGGAAAGATACGCAGTATTTT.